In this sample, the clone carrying this TCR beta chain turned up once. Sequenced by immunoSEQ multiplex PCR; TCRdb stores in-frame clones only, minus some. The sample holds over 150,000 clones, 75% to 85% seen once. All enrollees were roughly 18 to 95 years old and from 20 to 30 US areas. The data were taken from a study of blood T cell repertoires in COVID-19. Per germline, CDR1 PRHDT and CDR2 FYEKMQ (reference sequence). This CDR3 region has 14 residues. V lost 6 bases to trimming and J lost 7 bases; unmatched junction nucleotides: 6. Sequenced input: PBMCs or T cells enriched from blood (not recorded which). This sequence was found in a woman aged 55-70 years who had recovered from COVID-19. The rearrangement joins TRBV13 to TRBJ1-6, with TRBD1 matching 7 bases. CDR3 residues: CASSIGQVNSPLHF. The CDR3, as DNA: TGTGCCAGCAGTATAGGACAGGTCAATTCACCCCTCCACTTT.